The text below deals with one T cell receptor (beta chain). This entry is derived from a study of blood T cell repertoires in COVID-19. Across the study: Whether acute or convalescent, the COVID-19 samples came from the United States, Italy and Spain. Nucleic acid was either cDNA or gDNA, and it came from T cells, B-cell-depleted T cells, or PBMCs.

Authors' processing steps: Estimated nucleated cell counts came from reference gene primer amplification. TCRdb keeps only in-frame clones here, not all; method: immunoSEQ multiplex PCR. V, J and clone size are those of that table, while D and trimming were read from the DNA. The data contain 40,000 to 45,000 clones, approximately 91% of them singletons. Input material: peripheral blood. The origin of this receptor is a human donor in a cohort sampled during active COVID-19.

Written as DNA, the CDR3 is TGTGCCAGCAGCGGGACTAGCGGTACCAATGAGCAGTTCTTC. It specifies CASSGTSGTNEQFF. The chain has TRBV6-2 or TRBV6-3 and TRBJ2-1; 11 nucleotides align to TRBD2. V trimming: 6 bases; J trimming: 6 bases; junction bases outside the gene matches: 4. This CDR3 is built from 14 residues. Germline V gene data show CDR1 as MNHEY and CDR2 as SVGEGT.